Each of the 27 T cell receptor beta chains below was sequenced from the same sample in a study of T cell responses to AZD1222 COVID-19 vaccine. The table came from immunoSEQ multiplex PCR; TCRdb's copy has only in-frame clones and leaves some out. The data show around 110,000 clones, 80% to 90% seen once. The sample in question was peripheral blood, obtained on day 0 of MenACWY control vaccination. These receptors originate from an adult in good health.

This chain joins TRBV27 and TRBJ2-7, with D unclear. The V gene lost 9 bases and the J gene lost 6 bases, with 15 bases spanning the gap. This CDR3 is built from 12 residues. The V gene's germline CDR1 is MNHEY and CDR2 SMNVEV (reference sequence). CDR3 protein: CASHGVGVEQYF. CDR3 sequence (DNA): TGTGCCAGTCACGGAGTGGGTGTCGAGCAGTACTTC.

The chain carries TRBV11-2 and TRBJ2-3, with 7 positions matching TRBD1. The V gene end was trimmed by 1 base and the J gene end by 5 bases; junction bases not matched to a gene: 6. Germline assignment: CDR1 SGHAT and CDR2 FQNNGV. The CDR3 runs to 15 residues. The CDR3 here is CASSLGDRQGDTQYF. The DNA of the CDR3 is TGTGCCAGCAGCTTAGGGGACAGACAAGGAGATACGCAGTATTTT.

CDR3 sequence (DNA): TGTGCCAGCAGCCAAGGCGGAGATACGCAGTATTTT. It specifies CASSQGGDTQYF. V is TRBV14 and J is TRBJ2-3; D not resolved. Trimming stripped 1 base from V and 5 bases from J, with 4 bases between. CDR1 and CDR2 (germline): SGHDN, FVKESK. This CDR3 region has 12 residues. The full variable domain, rest sourced from reference TRBV14 and TRBJ2-3, is EAGVTQFPSHSVIEKGQTVTLRCDPISGHDNLYWYRRVMGKEIKFLLHFVKESKQDESGMPNNRFLAERTGGTYSTLKVQPAELEDSGVYFCASSQGGDTQYFGPGTRLTVL.

The chain links TRBV16 to TRBJ2-3; tentative D call: TRBD2 (7 bases). Per the germline V gene, CDR1 is KGHSY and CDR2 is FQNENV. The CDR3 length is 16 residues. V was trimmed by 0 bases and J by 1 base, leaving 11 bases between them. CDR3: CASSQSAGAGTDTQYF. The DNA of the CDR3 is TGTGCCAGCAGCCAATCGGCGGGGGCAGGCACAGATACGCAGTATTTT.

The genes are TRBV5-1 and TRBJ2-5, with 8 positions matching TRBD1. V trimming: 6 bases; J trimming: 5 bases; junction bases outside the gene matches: 12. Looked up from germline, CDR1 is SGHRS and CDR2 is YFSETQ. This CDR3 contains 15 residues. DNA for the CDR3: TGCGCCAGCACCCTCGGACAGGGTGGGTTGGAGACCCAGTACTTC. This sequence encodes CASTLGQGGLETQYF.

V is TRBV7-9 and J is TRBJ1-2, with D possibly TRBD1 on 6 matching bases. Trimming cost V 4 bases and J 4 bases, with 16 bases left between them. In germline, CDR1 is SEHNR, CDR2 FQNEAQ (reference sequence). The CDR3 spans 15 residues. DNA of the CDR3: TGTGCCAGCAGCTCAACACAGGGTTTTTCCTATGGCTACACCTTC. Its translation: CASSSTQGFSYGYTF.

The V gene is TRBV30, the J gene TRBJ1-2, with unresolved D. Per the germline V gene, CDR1 is GTSNPN and CDR2 is SVGIG (reference sequence). The CDR3 has 15 amino acids. The ends were cut back, 3 bases at V and 2 bases at J, with 16 bases in the middle. The CDR3 protein is CAWRRNRGQNYGYTF. The CDR3 DNA reads as TGTGCCTGGAGAAGAAATAGAGGCCAAAACTATGGCTACACCTTC.

The rearrangement joins TRBV18 to TRBJ1-2; 8 bases match TRBD1. J lost 13 bases, V lost 5 bases, and 12 bases had no gene match. This CDR3 comprises 13 residues. The germline CDR1 and CDR2 sequences are KGHSH and LQKENI. CDR3 protein: CASSSPQGADRTF. DNA of the CDR3: TGTGCCAGCTCATCCCCTCAGGGGGCGGATCGCACCTTC.

The chain uses TRBV20-1 and TRBJ2-3; D is perhaps TRBD1 (6 bases). The CDR3 consists of 14 residues. Deletions cut 3 bases from V and 1 base from J, with 11 bases between. The germline V gene has CDR1 DFQATT and CDR2 SNEGSKA (reference sequence). The CDR3 region is CSASYRVGTDTQYF. CDR3 DNA: TGCAGTGCTAGTTACAGGGTCGGCACAGATACGCAGTATTTT.

This clone was observed a few times. V and J are TRBV5-1 and TRBJ1-1, with unresolved D. The CDR3 runs to 13 residues. Germline V CDR1 and CDR2: SGHRS, YFSETQ. Between the trimmed V and J ends, which lost 0 bases and 0 bases, there was a span of 3 bases. For the CDR3, the DNA is TGCGCCAGCAGCTTGGAACTGAACACTGAAGCTTTCTTT. This translates into CASSLELNTEAFF.

The chain has TRBV18 and TRBJ1-4; no reliable D call. Germline CDR1 and CDR2: KGHSH and LQKENI. The CDR3 covers 16 residues. V shed 5 bases and J shed 3 bases, with 16 bases lying between them. DNA for the CDR3: TGTGCCAGCTCAACACGGACCGAAGCTGCTAATGAAAAACTGTTTTTT. Its translation: CASSTRTEAANEKLFF.

This clone appeared a single time. This rearrangement joins TRBV12-3 or TRBV12-4 to TRBJ1-2, with D unclear. CDR3 size: 12 residues. Between the trimmed V and J ends, which lost 8 bases and 2 bases, there was a span of 9 bases. The CDR3 here is CASSSTNYGYTF. The CDR3 DNA reads as TGTGCCAGCTCAAGCACCAACTATGGCTACACCTTC.

This clone appeared a single time. The chain uses TRBV7-2 and TRBJ2-7; 9 nucleotides line up with TRBD1. The germline CDR1 and CDR2 sequences are SGHTA and FQGNSA. V lost 5 bases, J lost 1 base, and 6 bases stayed unmatched. This CDR3 region has 15 residues. CDR3 loop: CASSRTGGVSYEQYF. The CDR3 region has the DNA TGTGCCAGCAGCCGTACAGGGGGCGTTTCCTACGAGCAGTACTTC.

This chain connects TRBV29-1 to TRBJ1-4; maybe TRBD1 (5 bases). The V end was cut by 3 bases, the J end by 8 bases, with 13 bases between. CDR1 and CDR2 from the germline V gene are SQVTM and ANQGSEA. The CDR3 length is 13 residues. The CDR3 sequence is CSVDLAGPEKLFF. Here the CDR3 DNA reads TGCAGCGTTGATCTCGCGGGGCCCGAAAAACTGTTTTTT.

The chain links TRBV28 to TRBJ1-2; the match to TRBD1 covers 8 bases. Germline V gene lookup returns CDR1 MDHEN and CDR2 SYDVKM. Unmatched junction bases numbered 11, after V lost 6 bases and J lost 2 bases. This CDR3 has 16 residues. The CDR3 nucleotides read TGTGCCAGCAGCCAACCCGGACAGGGTGGAAACTATGGCTACACCTTC. Encoded protein: CASSQPGQGGNYGYTF.

The table lists this clone with a count of one. The chain links TRBV5-6 to TRBJ2-7; 8 nucleotides match TRBD1. This CDR3 comprises 17 residues. J was trimmed by 2 bases and V by 0 bases; bases with no gene match: 10. CDR1 SGHDT and CDR2 YYEEEE come from the germline V gene. This CDR3 reads CASSLGPIGQGTYEQYF. CDR3 DNA: TGTGCCAGCAGCTTGGGCCCAATAGGACAGGGCACCTACGAGCAGTACTTC. The complete variable domain, with remaining parts taken from reference TRBV5-6 and TRBJ2-7, reads DAGVTQSPTHLIKTRGQQVTLRCSPKSGHDTVSWYQQALGQGPQFIFQYYEEEERQRGNFPDRFSGHQFPNYSSELNVNALLLGDSALYLCASSLGPIGQGTYEQYFGPGTRLTVT.

This chain connects TRBV10-3 to TRBJ1-1; D may be TRBD1 (6 bases). V lost 5 bases to trimming and J lost 0 bases, with 19 bases between them. This CDR3 is built from 17 residues. CDR1 and CDR2 from the germline V gene are ENHRY and SYGVKD. The CDR3 nucleotides read TGTGCCATCAGTCCGGGGCCCGACAGGCCCATGAACACTGAAGCTTTCTTT. It translates to CAISPGPDRPMNTEAFF.

The V gene is TRBV7-3, the J gene TRBJ2-5; weak D call: TRBD2 (6 bases). The V and J ends lost 3 bases and 4 bases respectively, with 9 bases between them. This CDR3 has 13 residues. CDR1 SGHTA and CDR2 FQGTGA come from the germline V gene. The CDR3 nucleotides are TGTGCCAGCAGCTTTCAGGGAGGAGAGACCCAGTACTTC. Translating it yields CASSFQGGETQYF. Drawing the rest from reference TRBV7-3 and TRBJ2-5, the complete variable domain is GAGVSQTPSNKVTEKGKYVELRCDPISGHTALYWYRQSLGQGPEFLIYFQGTGAADDSGLPNDRFFAVRPEGSVSTLKIQRTERGDSAVYLCASSFQGGETQYFGPGTRLLVL.

The CDR3 region is CASSQDRGYTNEKLFF. In nucleotides, the CDR3 is TGCGCCAGCAGCCAAGACAGGGGGTACACTAATGAAAAACTGTTTTTT. The chain combines TRBV4-1 with TRBJ1-4; 7 bases fit TRBD1. CDR1 MGHRA and CDR2 YSYEKL come from the germline V gene. V lost 0 bases and J lost 2; bases outside the gene matches: 3. The CDR3 loop spans 16 amino acids.

CDR3 amino acids: CASSPQGASGGYEQYF. The CDR3 bases are TGTGCCAGCAGCCCCCAGGGGGCTAGCGGGGGCTACGAGCAGTACTTC. The chain employs TRBV7-6 and TRBJ2-7, with 10 bases matching TRBD2. CDR1 and CDR2 (germline): SGHVS, FNYEAQ. The ends lost 5 bases at V and 3 bases at J; junction bases unmatched: 10. The CDR3 runs 16 residues.

V is TRBV2 and J is TRBJ1-1; TRBD1 might be the D (6 bases). Trimming pared 7 bases from V and 2 bases from J, leaving 14 bases between. This CDR3 comprises 14 residues. Germline-derived CDR1 and CDR2 are SNHLY and FYNNEI. The CDR3 nucleotides read TGTGCCAGCATAATGGGGGGCCCCAACACTGAAGCTTTCTTT. The encoded protein is CASIMGGPNTEAFF.

The chain is built from TRBV7-8 and TRBJ2-7; D might be TRBD1 (6 bases). Trimming pared 5 bases from V and 1 base from J, leaving 12 bases between. This CDR3 is 14 amino acids long. CDR1 is SGHVS and CDR2 is FQNEAQ in the germline V gene. The CDR3 sequence: CASSRMDSSYEQYF. DNA of the CDR3: TGTGCCAGCAGCCGGATGGACAGTTCCTACGAGCAGTACTTC. Using reference TRBV7-8 and TRBJ2-7 for the parts outside the CDR3, the full variable domain is GAGVSQSPRYKVAKRGQDVALRCDPISGHVSLFWYQQALGQGPEFLTYFQNEAQLDKSGLPSDRFFAERPEGSVSTLKIQRTQQEDSAVYLCASSRMDSSYEQYFGPGTRLTVT.

The chain joins TRBV5-4 to TRBJ2-6; maybe TRBD2 (6 bases). Germline V gives CDR1 SGHNT, CDR2 YYREEE (reference sequence). V shed 2 bases and J shed 2 bases, with 11 bases lying between them. The CDR3 has 16 amino acids. The CDR3 is CASSFLAGTGANVLTF. The CDR3, as DNA: TGTGCCAGCAGCTTCCTCGCGGGGACTGGGGCCAACGTCCTGACTTTC.

This clone appeared a single time. The chain links TRBV19 to TRBJ1-5; no reliable D call. Trimming took 7 bases from V and 2 from J, leaving 12 bases between them. The germline V gene encodes CDR1 LNHDA and CDR2 SQIVND (reference sequence). The CDR3 spans 14 residues. This CDR3 is CASTFSRGNQPQHF. DNA for the CDR3: TGTGCCAGTACCTTCTCGCGGGGCAATCAGCCCCAGCATTTT.

The chain uses TRBV29-1 and TRBJ2-2; 7 bases map to TRBD1. Germline CDR1 is SQVTM and CDR2 is ANQGSEA. CDR3 length: 14 amino acids. Germline trimming cut 6 bases from V and 3 bases from J; bases unmatched to any gene: 7. The CDR3, as DNA: TGCAGCGTCCTGACAGGGCGGTACACCGGGGAGCTGTTTTTT. As protein: CSVLTGRYTGELFF.

The V gene is TRBV5-5, the J gene TRBJ1-3; D call uncertain. This CDR3 has 14 residues. Deletions cut 6 bases from V and 4 bases from J, with 14 bases between. Germline CDR1 reads SGHKS; CDR2 reads YYEKEE (reference sequence). CDR3 region: CASNDLGAGNTIYF. In DNA form, the CDR3 reads TGTGCCAGCAATGATTTGGGTGCAGGAAACACCATATATTTT. Together with reference TRBV5-5 and TRBJ1-3, the CDR3 gives the full variable domain: DAGVTQSPTHLIKTRGQQVTLRCSPISGHKSVSWYQQVLGQGPQFIFQYYEKEERGRGNFPDRFSARQFPNYSSELNVNALLLGDSALYLCASNDLGAGNTIYFGEGSWLTVV.

The sample holds one count of this clone. V is TRBV7-8 and J is TRBJ1-5, with TRBD1 identical over 7 bases. Losses at the gene ends were 5 bases for V and 4 bases for J; bases not matched to a gene: 2. CDR1 and CDR2 (germline): SGHVS, FQNEAQ. The CDR3 loop spans 13 amino acids. CDR3 loop: CASSLTGNQPQHF. CDR3 nucleotide sequence: TGTGCCAGCAGCCTGACAGGGAATCAGCCCCAGCATTTT.